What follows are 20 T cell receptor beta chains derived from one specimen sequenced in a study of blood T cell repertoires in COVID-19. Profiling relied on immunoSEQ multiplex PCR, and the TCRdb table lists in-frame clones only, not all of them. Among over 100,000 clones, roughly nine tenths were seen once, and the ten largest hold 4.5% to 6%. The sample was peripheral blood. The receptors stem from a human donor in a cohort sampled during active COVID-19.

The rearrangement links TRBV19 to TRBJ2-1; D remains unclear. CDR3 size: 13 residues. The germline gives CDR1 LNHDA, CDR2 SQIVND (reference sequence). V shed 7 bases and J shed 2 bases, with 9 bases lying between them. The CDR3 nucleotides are TGTGCCAGTACAGCGAATACCTACAATGAGCAGTTCTTC. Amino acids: CASTANTYNEQFF. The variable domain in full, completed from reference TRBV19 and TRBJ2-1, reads DGGITQSPKYLFRKEGQNVTLSCEQNLNHDAMYWYRQDPGQGLRLIYYSQIVNDFQKGDIAEGYSVSREKKESFPLTVTSAQKNPTAFYLCASTANTYNEQFFGPGTRLTVL.

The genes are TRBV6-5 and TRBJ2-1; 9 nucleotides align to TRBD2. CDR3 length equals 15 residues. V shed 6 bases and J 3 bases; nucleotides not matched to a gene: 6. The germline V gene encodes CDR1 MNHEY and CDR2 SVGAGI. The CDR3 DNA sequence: TGTGCCAGCAGCCGCGGGGGGGCTAGCTACAATGAGCAGTTCTTC. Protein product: CASSRGGASYNEQFF.

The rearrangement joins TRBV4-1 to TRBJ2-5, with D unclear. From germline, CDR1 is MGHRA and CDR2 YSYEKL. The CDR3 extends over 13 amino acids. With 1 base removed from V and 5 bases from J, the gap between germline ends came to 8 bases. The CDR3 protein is CASSQGSRETQYF. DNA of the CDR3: TGCGCCAGCAGCCAAGGGAGCCGGGAGACCCAGTACTTC.

Written as DNA, the CDR3 is TGTGCCAGCAGTCCGGCGACAGGGTCCCACCAGCCCCAGCATTTT. It codes for CASSPATGSHQPQHF. The genes are TRBV27 and TRBJ1-5, with 7 positions matching TRBD1. Germline V gene lookup returns CDR1 MNHEY and CDR2 SMNVEV (reference sequence). CDR3 length: 15 amino acids. Trimming cost V 5 bases and J 7 bases; bases outside gene matches: 11.

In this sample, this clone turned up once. As DNA, the CDR3 is TGTGCCAGCAGCTTAGGTGGAGGACTAGCAGAGACCCAGTACTTC. Translating gives CASSLGGGLAETQYF. The chain employs TRBV11-3 and TRBJ2-5; 8 bases are shared with TRBD2. CDR3 length: 15 amino acids. Germline V gene sequence: CDR1 SGHNT, CDR2 YENEEA. V was pared by 1 base and J by 4 bases, with 5 bases of the junction left unmatched.

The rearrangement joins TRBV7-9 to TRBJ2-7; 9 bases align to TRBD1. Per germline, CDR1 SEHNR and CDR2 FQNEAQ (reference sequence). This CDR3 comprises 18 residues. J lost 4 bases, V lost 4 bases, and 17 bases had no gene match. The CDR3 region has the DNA TGTGCCAGCAGCTCAACAGCACTCCCGGGACAGGGAAAGTACGAGCAGTACTTC. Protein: CASSSTALPGQGKYEQYF.

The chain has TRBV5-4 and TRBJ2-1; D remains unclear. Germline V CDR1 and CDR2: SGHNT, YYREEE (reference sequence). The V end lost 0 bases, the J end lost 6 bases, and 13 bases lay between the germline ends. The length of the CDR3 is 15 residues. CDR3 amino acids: CASSLDSKSRNEQFF. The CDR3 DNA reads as TGTGCCAGCAGCTTGGATAGCAAGTCCCGCAATGAGCAGTTCTTC.

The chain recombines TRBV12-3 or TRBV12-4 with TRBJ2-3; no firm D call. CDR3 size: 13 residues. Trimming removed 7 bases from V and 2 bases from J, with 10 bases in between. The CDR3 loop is CASTDLVTDTQYF. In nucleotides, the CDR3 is TGTGCCAGCACCGACCTAGTCACAGATACGCAGTATTTT.

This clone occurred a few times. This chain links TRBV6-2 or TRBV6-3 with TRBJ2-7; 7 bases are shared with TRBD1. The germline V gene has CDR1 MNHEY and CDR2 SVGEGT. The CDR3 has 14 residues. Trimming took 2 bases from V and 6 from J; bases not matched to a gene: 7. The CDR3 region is CASSYDTGVREQYF. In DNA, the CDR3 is TGTGCCAGCAGTTACGACACAGGGGTACGCGAGCAGTACTTC.

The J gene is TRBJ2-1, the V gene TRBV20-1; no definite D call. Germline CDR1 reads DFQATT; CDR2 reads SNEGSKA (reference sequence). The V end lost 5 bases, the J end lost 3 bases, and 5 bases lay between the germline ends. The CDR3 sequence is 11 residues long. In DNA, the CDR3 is TGCAGTGCTCCCAACTACAATGAGCAGTTCTTC. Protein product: CSAPNYNEQFF.

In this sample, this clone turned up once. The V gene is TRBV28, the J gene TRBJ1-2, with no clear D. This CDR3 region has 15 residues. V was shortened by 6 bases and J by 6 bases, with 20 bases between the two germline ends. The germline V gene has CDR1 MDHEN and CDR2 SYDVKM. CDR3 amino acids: CASSTTFGVIDGYTF. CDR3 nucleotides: TGTGCCAGCAGCACCACCTTCGGGGTCATCGATGGCTACACCTTC.

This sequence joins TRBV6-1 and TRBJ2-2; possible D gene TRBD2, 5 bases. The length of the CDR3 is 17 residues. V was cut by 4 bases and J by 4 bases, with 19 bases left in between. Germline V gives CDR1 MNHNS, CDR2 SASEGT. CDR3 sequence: CASSGFFGSRPTGELFF. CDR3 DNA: TGTGCCAGCAGTGGTTTCTTTGGGAGTAGGCCCACCGGGGAGCTGTTTTTT.

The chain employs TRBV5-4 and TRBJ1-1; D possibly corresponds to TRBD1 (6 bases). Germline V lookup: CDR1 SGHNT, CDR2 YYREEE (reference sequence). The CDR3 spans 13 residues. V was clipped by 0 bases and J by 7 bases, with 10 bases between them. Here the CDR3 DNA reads TGTGCCAGCAGCTTGGCTGGGGGCTTTGAAGCTTTCTTT. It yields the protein CASSLAGGFEAFF.

CDR3 nucleotides: TGTGCCAGCAGCGTAGCCGCTGGGGAGGGAGCTTTCTTT. This gives the protein CASSVAAGEGAFF. The chain recombines TRBV9 with TRBJ1-1; D remains unclear. Germline CDR1 is SGDLS and CDR2 is YYNGEE. Trimming cost V 0 bases and J 10 bases, with 13 bases left between them. The CDR3 totals 13 residues.

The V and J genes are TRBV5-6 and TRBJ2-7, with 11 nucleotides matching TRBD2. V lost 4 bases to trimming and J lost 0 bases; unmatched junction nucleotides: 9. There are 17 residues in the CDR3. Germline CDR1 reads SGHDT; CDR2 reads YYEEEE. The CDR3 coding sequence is TGTGCCAGCAGCCGACGGACAACTAGCGGGAGCTCCTACGAGCAGTACTTC. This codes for CASSRRTTSGSSYEQYF.

The CDR3 nucleotides read TGCAGCGGCACCAAACGACTAGCGGGAGGCCCCGATACGCAGTATTTT. It codes for CSGTKRLAGGPDTQYF. The chain employs TRBV29-1 and TRBJ2-3; 13 bases fit TRBD2. With 7 bases clipped from V and 6 bases from J, the junction kept 13 bases outside the gene matches. Germline V CDR1 and CDR2: SQVTM, ANQGSEA. This CDR3 is 16 amino acids long.

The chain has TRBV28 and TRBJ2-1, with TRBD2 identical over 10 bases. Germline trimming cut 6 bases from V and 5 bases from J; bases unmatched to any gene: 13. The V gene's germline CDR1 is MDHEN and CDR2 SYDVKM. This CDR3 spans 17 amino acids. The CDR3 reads CASRPTSGPRVDNEQFF. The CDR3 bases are TGTGCCAGCAGACCGACTAGCGGGCCCCGTGTTGACAATGAGCAGTTCTTC. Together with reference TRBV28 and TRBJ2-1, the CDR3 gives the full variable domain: DVKVTQSSRYLVKRTGEKVFLECVQDMDHENMFWYRQDPGLGLRLIYFSYDVKMKEKGDIPEGYSVSREKKERFSLILESASTNQTSMYLCASRPTSGPRVDNEQFFGPGTRLTVL.

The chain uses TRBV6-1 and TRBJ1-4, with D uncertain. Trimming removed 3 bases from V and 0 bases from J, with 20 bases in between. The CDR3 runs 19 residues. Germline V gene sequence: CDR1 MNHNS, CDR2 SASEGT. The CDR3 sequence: CASSDRERALHATNEKLFF. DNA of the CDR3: TGTGCCAGCAGTGACCGGGAGAGGGCACTACATGCAACTAATGAAAAACTGTTTTTT.

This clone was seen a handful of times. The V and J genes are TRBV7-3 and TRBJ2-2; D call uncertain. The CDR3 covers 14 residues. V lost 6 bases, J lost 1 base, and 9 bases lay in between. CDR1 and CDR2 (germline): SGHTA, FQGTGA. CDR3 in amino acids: CASRSSGNTGELFF. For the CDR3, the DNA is TGTGCCAGCAGGTCTTCAGGGAACACCGGGGAGCTGTTTTTT.

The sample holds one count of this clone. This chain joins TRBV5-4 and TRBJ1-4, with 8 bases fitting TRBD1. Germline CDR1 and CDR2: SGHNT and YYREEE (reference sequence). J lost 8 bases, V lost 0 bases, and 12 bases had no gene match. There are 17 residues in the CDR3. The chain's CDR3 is CASSLDLFQGAEEKLFF. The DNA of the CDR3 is TGTGCCAGCAGCTTGGACCTTTTTCAGGGGGCTGAAGAAAAACTGTTTTTT.